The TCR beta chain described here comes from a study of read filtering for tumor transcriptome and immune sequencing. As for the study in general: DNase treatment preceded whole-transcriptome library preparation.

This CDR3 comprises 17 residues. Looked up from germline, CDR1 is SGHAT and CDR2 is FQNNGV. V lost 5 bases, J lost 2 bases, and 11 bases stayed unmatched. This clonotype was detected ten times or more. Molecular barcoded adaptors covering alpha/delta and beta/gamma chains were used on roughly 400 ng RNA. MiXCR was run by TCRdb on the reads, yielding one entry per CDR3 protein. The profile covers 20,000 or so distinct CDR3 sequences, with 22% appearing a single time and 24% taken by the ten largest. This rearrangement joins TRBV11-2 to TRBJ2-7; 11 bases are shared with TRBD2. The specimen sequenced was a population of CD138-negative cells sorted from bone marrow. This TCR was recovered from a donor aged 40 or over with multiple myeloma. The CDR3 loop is CASSPIAGGPGTYEQYF. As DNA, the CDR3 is TGTGCCAGCAGCCCTATAGCGGGAGGGCCGGGAACCTACGAGCAGTACTTC.